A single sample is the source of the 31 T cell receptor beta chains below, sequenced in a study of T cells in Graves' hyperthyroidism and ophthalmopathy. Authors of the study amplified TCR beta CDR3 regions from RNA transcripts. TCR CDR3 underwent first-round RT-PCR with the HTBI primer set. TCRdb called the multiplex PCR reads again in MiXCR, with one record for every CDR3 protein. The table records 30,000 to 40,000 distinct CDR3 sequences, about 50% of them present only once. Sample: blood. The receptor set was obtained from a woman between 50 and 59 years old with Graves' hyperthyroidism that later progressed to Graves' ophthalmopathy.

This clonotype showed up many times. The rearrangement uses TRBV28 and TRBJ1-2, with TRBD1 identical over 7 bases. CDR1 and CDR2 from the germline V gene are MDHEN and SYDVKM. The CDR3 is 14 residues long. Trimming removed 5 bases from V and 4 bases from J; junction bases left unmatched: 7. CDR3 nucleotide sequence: TGTGCCAGCAGTGAACAGGGGAAGAGCTATGGCTACACCTTC. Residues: CASSEQGKSYGYTF.

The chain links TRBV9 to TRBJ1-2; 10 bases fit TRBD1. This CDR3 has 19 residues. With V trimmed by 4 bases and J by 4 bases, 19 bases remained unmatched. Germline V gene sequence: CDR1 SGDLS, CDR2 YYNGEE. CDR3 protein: CASSPSRDRGAYSSYGYTF. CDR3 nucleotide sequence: TGTGCCAGCAGCCCGTCCCGGGACAGGGGCGCCTACAGTTCCTATGGCTACACCTTC.

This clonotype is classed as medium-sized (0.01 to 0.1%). CDR3 region: CASSEEETQYF. The CDR3, as DNA: TGTGCCAGCAGTGAAGAAGAGACCCAGTACTTC. The chain links TRBV2 to TRBJ2-5; D not certain. The V end was cut by 1 base, the J end by 3 bases, with 0 bases between. This CDR3 has 11 amino acids. Looked up from germline, CDR1 is SNHLY and CDR2 is FYNNEI.

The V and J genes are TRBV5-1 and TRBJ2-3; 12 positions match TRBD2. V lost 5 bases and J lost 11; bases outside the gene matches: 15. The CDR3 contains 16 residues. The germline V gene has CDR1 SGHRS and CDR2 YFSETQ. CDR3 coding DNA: TGCGCCAGCAGTGGGGGCCTAGCGGGAGGGTACAATGAGCAGTATTTT. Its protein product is CASSGGLAGGYNEQYF.

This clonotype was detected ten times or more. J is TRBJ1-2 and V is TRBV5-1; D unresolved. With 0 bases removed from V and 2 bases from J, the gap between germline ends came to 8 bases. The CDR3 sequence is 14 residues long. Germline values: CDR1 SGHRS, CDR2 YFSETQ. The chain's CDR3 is CASSLDVGNYGYTF. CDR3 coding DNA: TGCGCCAGCAGCTTGGACGTGGGGAACTATGGCTACACCTTC.

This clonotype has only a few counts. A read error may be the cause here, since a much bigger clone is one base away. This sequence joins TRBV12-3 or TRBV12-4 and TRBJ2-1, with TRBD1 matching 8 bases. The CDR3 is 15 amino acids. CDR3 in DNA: TGTGCCAGCAGTTTAGACAGGGGGATATCCAATGAGCAGCTCTTC. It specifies CASSLDRGISNEQLF.

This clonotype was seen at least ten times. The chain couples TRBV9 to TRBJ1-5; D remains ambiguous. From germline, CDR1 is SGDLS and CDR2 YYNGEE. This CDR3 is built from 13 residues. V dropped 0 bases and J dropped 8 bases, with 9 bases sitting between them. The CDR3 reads CASSVGFREPQHF. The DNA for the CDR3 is TGTGCCAGCAGCGTAGGATTTAGGGAGCCCCAGCATTTT.

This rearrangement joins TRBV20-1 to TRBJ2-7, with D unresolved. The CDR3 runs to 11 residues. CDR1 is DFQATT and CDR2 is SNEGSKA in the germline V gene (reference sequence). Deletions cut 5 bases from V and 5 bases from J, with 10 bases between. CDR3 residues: CSAPRSHEQYF. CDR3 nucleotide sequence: TGCAGTGCTCCCAGGAGCCACGAGCAGTACTTC.

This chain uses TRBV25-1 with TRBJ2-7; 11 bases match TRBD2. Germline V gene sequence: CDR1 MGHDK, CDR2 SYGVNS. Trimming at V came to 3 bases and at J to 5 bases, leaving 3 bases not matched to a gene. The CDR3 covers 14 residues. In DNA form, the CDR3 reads TGTGCCAGCAGTGATCTTAGCGGGAGGGACGAGCAGTACTTC. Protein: CASSDLSGRDEQYF.

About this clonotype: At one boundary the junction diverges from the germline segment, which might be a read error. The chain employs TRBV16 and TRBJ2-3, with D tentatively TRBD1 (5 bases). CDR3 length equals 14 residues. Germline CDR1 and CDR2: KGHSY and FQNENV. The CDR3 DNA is TGTGCCAGCAGCCAATCCATGAGCAGGGATACGAAGTATTTT. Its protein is CASSQSMSRDTKYF.

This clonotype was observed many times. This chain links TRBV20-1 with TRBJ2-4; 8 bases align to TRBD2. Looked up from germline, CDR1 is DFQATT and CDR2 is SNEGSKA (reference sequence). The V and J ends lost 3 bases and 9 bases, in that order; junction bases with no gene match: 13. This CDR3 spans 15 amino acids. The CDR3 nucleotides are TGCAGTGCTAGCGTGGCTAGCGGGCAAAGGGGCATTCAGTACTTC. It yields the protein CSASVASGQRGIQYF.

DNA of the CDR3: TGTGCCAGCAGCGCGCAGGGGGCGGTTGAGACCCAGTACTTC. This gives the protein CASSAQGAVETQYF. V gene TRBV9 combines with J gene TRBJ2-5; TRBD1 aligns across 8 bases. Germline CDR1 SGDLS, CDR2 YYNGEE. The ends lost 3 bases at V and 5 bases at J; junction bases unmatched: 6. The length of the CDR3 is 14 residues.

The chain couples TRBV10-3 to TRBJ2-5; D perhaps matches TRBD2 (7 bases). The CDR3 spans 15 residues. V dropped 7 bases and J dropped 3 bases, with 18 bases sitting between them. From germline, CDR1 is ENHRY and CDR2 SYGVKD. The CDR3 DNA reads TGTGCCATCAACCCTGGGGCGGGGGCAGAAGAGACCCAGTACTTC. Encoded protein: CAINPGAGAEETQYF.

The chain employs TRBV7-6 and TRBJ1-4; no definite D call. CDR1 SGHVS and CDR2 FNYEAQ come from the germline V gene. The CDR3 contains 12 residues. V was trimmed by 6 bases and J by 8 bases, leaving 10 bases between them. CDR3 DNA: TGTGCCAGCAGACCAAGAGGGGAAAAACTGTTTTTT. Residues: CASRPRGEKLFF.

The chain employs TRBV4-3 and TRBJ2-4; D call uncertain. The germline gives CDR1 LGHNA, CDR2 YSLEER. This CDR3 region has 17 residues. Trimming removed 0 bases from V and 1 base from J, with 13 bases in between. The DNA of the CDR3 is TGCGCCAGCAGCCAAGACGGTCCCCGTATGGCCAAAAACATTCAGTACTTC. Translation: CASSQDGPRMAKNIQYF.

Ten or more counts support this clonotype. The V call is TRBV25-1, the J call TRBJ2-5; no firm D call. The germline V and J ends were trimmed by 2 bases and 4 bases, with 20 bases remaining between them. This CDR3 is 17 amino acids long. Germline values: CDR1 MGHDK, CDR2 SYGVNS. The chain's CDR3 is CASSEITPLFRGETQYF. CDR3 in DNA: TGTGCCAGCAGTGAAATCACCCCCCTCTTTCGTGGAGAGACCCAGTACTTC.

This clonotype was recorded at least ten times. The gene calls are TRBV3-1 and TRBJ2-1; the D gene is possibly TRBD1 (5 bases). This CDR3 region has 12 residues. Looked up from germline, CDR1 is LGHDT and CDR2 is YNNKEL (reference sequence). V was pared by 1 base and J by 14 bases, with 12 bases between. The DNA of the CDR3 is TGTGCCAGCAGCCAAGGACCGAGCAGGGAGTTCTTC. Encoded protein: CASSQGPSREFF.

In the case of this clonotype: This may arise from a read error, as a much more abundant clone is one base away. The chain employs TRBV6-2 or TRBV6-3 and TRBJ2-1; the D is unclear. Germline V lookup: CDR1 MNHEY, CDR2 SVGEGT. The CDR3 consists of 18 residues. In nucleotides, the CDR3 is TGTGCCAGCAGTTACGTATTGAGTAGCTTCAATTTGGTGGGTGAGAAGTTCTTC. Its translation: CASSYVLSSFNLVGEKFF.

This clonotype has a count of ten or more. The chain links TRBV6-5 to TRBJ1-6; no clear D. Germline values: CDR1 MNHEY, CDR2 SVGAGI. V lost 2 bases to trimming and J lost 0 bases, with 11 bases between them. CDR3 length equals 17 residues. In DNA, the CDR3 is TGTGCCAGCAGTTACACCCCCGGCAGCTCCTATAATTCACCCCTCCACTTT. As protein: CASSYTPGSSYNSPLHF.

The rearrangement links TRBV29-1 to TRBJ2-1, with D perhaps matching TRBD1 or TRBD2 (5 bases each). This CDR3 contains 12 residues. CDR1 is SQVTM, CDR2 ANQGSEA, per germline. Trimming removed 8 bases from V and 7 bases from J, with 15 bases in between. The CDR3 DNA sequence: TGCAGCAGTTGGGGGTTTCAGAATGAGCAGTTCTTC. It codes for CSSWGFQNEQFF.

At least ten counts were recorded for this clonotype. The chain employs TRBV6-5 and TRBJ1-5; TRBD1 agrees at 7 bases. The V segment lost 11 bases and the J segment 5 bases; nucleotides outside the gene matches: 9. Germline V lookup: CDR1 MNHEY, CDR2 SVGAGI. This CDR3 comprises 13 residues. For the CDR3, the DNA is TGTGCCGCGAGTAGGGGGCGCGATCAGCCCCAGCATTTT. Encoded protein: CAASRGRDQPQHF.

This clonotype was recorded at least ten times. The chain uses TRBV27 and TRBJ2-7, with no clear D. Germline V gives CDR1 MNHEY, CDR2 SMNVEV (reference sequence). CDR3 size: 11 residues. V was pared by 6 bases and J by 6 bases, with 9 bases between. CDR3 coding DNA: TGTGCCAGCAGGCTGCGTGGCGAGCAGTACTTC. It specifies CASRLRGEQYF.

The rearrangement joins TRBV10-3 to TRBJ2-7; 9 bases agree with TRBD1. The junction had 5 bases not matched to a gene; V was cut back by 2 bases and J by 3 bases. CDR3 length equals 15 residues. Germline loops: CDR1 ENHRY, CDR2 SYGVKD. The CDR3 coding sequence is TGTGCCATCAGTGAGACAGGGGGCAAGAACTACGAGCAGTACTTC. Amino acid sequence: CAISETGGKNYEQYF.

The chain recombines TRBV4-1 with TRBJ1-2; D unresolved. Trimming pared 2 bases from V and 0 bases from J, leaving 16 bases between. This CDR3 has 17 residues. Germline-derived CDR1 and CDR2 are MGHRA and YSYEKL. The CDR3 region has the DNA TGCGCCAGCAGCCAACCGACGGCGGGCACCGCTAACTATGGCTACACCTTC. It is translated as CASSQPTAGTANYGYTF.

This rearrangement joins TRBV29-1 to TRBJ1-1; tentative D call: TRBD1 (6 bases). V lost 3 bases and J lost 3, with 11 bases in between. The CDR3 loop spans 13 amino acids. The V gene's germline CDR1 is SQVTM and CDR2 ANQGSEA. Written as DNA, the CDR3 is TGCAGCGTTGATAGGCAGGGGTACACTGAAGCTTTCTTT. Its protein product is CSVDRQGYTEAFF.

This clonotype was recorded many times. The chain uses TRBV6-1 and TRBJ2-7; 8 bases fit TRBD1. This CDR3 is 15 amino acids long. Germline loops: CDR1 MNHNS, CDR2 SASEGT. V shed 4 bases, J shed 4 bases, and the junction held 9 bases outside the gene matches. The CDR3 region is CASSVAGQGWYEQYF. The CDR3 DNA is TGTGCCAGCAGTGTCGCTGGACAGGGATGGTACGAGCAGTACTTC.

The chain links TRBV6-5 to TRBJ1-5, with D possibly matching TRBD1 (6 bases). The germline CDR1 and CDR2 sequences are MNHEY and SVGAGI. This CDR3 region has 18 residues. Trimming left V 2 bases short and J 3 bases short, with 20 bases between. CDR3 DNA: TGTGCCAGCAGTTACGGACTAGCGGGGGGCGGGAACAATCAGCCCCAGCATTTT. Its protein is CASSYGLAGGGNNQPQHF.

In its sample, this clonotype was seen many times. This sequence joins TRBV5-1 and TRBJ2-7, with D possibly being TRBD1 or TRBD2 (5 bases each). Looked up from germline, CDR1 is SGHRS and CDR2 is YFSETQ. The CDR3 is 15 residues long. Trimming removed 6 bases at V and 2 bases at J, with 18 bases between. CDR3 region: CASTSPPGPTYEQYF. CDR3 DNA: TGCGCCAGCACCTCCCCGCCGGGACCTACCTACGAGCAGTACTTC.

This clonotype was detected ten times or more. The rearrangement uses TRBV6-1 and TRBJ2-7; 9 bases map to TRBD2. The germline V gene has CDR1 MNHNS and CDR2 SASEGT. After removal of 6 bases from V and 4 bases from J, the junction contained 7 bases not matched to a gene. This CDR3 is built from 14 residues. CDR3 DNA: TGTGCCAGCAGCCCGGGGGCGGGAGGGTACGAGCAGTACTTC. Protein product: CASSPGAGGYEQYF.

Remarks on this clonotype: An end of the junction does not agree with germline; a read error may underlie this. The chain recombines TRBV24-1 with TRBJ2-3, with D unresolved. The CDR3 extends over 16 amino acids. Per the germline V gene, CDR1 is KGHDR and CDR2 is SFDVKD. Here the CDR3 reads CATTPGLRKSTDTQYF. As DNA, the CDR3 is TGCGCCACCACACCCGGCTTGCGGAAAAGCACAGATACGCAGTATTTT.

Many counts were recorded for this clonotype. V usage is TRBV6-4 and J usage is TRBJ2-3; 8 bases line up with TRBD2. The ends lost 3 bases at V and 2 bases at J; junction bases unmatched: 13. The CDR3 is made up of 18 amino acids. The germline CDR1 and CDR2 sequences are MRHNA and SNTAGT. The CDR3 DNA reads TGTGCCAGCAGTGAAATCCCCTCAGTAGCGGGATCCACAGATACGCAGTATTTT. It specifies CASSEIPSVAGSTDTQYF.